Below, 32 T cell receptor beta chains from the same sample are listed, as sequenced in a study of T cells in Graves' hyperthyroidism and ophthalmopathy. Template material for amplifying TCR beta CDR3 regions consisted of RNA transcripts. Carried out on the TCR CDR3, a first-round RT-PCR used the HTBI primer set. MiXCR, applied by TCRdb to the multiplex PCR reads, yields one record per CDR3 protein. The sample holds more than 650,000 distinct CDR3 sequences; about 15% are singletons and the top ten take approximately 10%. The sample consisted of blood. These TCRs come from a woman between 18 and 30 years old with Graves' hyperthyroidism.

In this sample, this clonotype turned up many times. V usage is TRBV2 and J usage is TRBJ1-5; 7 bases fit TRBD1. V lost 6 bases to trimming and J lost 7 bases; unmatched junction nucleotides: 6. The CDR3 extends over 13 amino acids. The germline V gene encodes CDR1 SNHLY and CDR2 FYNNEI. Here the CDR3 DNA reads TGTGCCAGCAGGCCTGACAGGGACCAGCCCCAGCATTTT. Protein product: CASRPDRDQPQHF. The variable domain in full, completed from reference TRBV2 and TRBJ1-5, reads EPEVTQTPSHQVTQMGQEVILRCVPISNHLYFYWYRQILGQKVEFLVSFYNNEISEKSEIFDDQFSVERPDGSNFTLKIRSTKLEDSAMYFCASRPDRDQPQHFGDGTRLSIL.

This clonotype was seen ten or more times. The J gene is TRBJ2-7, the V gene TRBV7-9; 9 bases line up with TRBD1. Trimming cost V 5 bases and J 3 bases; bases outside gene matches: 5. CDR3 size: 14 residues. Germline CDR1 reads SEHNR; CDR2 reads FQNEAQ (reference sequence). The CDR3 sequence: CASSTRDRDYEQYF. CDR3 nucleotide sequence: TGTGCCAGCAGCACGCGGGACAGGGACTACGAGCAGTACTTC.

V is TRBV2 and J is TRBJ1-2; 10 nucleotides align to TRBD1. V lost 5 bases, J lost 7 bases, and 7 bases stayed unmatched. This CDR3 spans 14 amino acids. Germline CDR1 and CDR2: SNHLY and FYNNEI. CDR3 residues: CASSSDRGRIGYTF. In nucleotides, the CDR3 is TGTGCCAGCAGTTCTGACAGGGGGCGAATTGGCTACACCTTC.

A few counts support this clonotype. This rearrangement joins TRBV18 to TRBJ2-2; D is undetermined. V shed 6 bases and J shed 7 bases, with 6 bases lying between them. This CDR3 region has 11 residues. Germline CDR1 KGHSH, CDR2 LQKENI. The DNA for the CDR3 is TGTGCCAGCTCTAACTACGGGGAGCTGTTTTTT. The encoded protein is CASSNYGELFF.

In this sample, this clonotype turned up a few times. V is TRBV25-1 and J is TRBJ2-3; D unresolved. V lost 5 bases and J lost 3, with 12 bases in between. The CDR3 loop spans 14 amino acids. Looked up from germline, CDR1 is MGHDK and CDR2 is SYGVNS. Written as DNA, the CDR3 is TGTGCCAGCAGTTTCATTGGCAGGACAGATACGCAGTATTTT. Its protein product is CASSFIGRTDTQYF.

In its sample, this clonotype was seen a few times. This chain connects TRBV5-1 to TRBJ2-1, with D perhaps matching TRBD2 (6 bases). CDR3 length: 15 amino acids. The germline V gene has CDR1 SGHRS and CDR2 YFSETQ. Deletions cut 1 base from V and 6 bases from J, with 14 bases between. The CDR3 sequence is CASSLLLARGNEQFF. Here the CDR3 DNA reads TGCGCCAGCAGCTTGCTACTAGCTAGGGGCAATGAGCAGTTCTTC.

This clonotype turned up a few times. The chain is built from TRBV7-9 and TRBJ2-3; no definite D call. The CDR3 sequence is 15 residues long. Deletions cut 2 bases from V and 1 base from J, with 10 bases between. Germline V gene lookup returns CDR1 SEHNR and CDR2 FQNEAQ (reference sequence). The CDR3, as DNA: TGTGCCAGCAGCTTAATTCAAGGGCGCACAGATACGCAGTATTTT. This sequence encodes CASSLIQGRTDTQYF.

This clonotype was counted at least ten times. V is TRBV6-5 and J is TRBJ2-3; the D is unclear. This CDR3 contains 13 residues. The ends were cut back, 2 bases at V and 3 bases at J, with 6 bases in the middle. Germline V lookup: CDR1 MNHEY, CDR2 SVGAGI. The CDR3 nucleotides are TGTGCCAGCAGTTACGGCCCAACAGATACGCAGTATTTT. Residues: CASSYGPTDTQYF.

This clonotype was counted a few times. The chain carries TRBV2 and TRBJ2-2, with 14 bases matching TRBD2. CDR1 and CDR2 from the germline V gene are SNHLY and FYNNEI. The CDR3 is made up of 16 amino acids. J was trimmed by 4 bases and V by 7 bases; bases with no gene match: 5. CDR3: CASTQGLAGGTGELFF. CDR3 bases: TGTGCCAGCACCCAAGGACTAGCGGGAGGCACCGGGGAGCTGTTTTTT.

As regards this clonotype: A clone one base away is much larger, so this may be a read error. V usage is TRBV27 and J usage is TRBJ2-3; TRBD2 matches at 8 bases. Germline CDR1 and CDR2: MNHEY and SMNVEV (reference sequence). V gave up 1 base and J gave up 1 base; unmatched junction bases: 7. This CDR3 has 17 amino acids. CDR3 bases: TGTGCCAGCAGTTTATGTTTTAGCGGGACCTGCACAGATACGCAGTATTTT. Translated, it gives CASSLCFSGTCTDTQYF.

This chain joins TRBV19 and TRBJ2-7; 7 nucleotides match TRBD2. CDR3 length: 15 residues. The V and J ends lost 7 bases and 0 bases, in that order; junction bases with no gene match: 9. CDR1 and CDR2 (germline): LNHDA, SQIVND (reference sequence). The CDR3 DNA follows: TGTGCCAGTACCCCCACTAGCGCGACCTCCTACGAGCAGTACTTC. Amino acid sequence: CASTPTSATSYEQYF.

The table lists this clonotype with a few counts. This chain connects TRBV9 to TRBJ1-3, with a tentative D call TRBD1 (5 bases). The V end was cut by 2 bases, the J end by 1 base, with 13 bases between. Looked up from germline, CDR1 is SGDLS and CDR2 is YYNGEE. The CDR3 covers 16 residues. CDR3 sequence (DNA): TGTGCCAGCAGCGTCACCATAGGGGAGTCTGGAAACACCATATATTTT. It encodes CASSVTIGESGNTIYF.

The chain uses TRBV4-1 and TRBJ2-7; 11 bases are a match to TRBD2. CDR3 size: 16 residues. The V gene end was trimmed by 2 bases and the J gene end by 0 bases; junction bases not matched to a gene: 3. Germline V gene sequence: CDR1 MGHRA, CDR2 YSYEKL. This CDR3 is CASSQKLAGDSYEQYF. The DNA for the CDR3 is TGCGCCAGCAGCCAAAAACTAGCGGGAGACTCCTACGAGCAGTACTTC.

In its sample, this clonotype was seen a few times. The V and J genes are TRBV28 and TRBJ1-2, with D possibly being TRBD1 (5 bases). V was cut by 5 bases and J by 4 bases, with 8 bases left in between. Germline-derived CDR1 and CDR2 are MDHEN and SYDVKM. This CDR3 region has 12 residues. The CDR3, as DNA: TGTGCCAGCAGTCCCAGGGCCTATGGCTACACCTTC. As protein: CASSPRAYGYTF.

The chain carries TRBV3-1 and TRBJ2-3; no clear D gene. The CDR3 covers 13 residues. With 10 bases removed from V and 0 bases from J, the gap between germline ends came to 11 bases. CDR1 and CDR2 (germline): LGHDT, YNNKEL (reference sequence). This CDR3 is CATRRSSTDTQYF. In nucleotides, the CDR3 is TGTGCCACGAGGCGGAGTAGCACAGATACGCAGTATTTT.

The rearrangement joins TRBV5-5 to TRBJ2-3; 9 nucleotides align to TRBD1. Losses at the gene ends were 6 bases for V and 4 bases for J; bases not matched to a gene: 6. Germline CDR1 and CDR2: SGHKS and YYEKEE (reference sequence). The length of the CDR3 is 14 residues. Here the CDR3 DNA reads TGTGCCAGCAACCGGGACAGGGTCCCAGATACGCAGTATTTT. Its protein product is CASNRDRVPDTQYF. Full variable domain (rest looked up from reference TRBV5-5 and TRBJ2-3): DAGVTQSPTHLIKTRGQQVTLRCSPISGHKSVSWYQQVLGQGPQFIFQYYEKEERGRGNFPDRFSARQFPNYSSELNVNALLLGDSALYLCASNRDRVPDTQYFGPGTRLTVL.

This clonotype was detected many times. CDR3 sequence reads: CASSEGLAGDEQYF. In DNA form, the CDR3 reads TGTGCCAGCAGCGAGGGACTAGCGGGAGACGAGCAGTACTTC. V is TRBV5-4 and J is TRBJ2-7; 14 nucleotides line up with TRBD2. Germline V gives CDR1 SGHNT, CDR2 YYREEE (reference sequence). V lost 4 bases to trimming and J lost 5 bases; unmatched junction nucleotides: 2. There are 14 residues in the CDR3.

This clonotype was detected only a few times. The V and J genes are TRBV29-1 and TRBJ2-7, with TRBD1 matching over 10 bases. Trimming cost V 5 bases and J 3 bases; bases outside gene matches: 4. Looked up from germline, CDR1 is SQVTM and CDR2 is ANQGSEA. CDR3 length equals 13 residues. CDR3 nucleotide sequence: TGCAGCGTTAGGACAGGGGGGCTCTACGAGCAGTACTTC. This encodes CSVRTGGLYEQYF.

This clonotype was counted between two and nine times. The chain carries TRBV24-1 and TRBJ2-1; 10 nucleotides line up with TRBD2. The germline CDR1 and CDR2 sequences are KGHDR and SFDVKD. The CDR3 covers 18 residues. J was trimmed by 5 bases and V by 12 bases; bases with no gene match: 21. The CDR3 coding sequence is TGTGCCCCCAACCTAGCGGGGGACGGATCCCCCACGAACAATGAGCAGTTCTTC. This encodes CAPNLAGDGSPTNNEQFF.

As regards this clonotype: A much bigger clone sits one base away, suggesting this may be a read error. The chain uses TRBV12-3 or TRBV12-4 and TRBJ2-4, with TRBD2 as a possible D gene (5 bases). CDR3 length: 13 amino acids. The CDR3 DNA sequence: TGTGCCAGCAACGGGCTAGCCATAAACATTCAGTACTTC. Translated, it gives CASNGLAINIQYF.

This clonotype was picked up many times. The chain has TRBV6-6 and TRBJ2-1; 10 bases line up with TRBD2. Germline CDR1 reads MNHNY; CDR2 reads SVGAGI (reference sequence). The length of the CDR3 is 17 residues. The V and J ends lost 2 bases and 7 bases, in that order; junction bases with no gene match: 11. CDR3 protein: CASSYTKGEREGNEQFF. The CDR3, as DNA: TGTGCCAGCAGTTACACGAAGGGGGAGCGGGAGGGTAATGAGCAGTTCTTC.

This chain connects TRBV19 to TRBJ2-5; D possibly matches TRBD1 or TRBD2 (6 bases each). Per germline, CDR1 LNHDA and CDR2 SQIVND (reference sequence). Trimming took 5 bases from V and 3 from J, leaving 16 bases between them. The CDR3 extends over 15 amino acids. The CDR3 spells CASSGGTRAKETQYF. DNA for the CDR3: TGTGCCAGTAGTGGGGGGACACGAGCCAAAGAGACCCAGTACTTC. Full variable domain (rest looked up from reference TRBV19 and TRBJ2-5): DGGITQSPKYLFRKEGQNVTLSCEQNLNHDAMYWYRQDPGQGLRLIYYSQIVNDFQKGDIAEGYSVSREKKESFPLTVTSAQKNPTAFYLCASSGGTRAKETQYFGPGTRLLVL.

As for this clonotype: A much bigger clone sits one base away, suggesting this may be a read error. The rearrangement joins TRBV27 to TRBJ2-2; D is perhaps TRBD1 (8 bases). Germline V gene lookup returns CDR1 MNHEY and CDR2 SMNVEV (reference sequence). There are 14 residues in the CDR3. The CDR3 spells CASSPRQGSGELLF. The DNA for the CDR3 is TGTGCCAGCAGTCCCCGACAGGGGAGCGGGGAGCTGCTTTTT.

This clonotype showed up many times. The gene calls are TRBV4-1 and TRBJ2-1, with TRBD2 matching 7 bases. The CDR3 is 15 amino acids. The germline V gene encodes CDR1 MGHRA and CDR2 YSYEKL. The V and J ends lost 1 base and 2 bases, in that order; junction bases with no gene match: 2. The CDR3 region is CASSQVAGAYNEQFF. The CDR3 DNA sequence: TGCGCCAGCAGCCAAGTAGCGGGTGCCTACAATGAGCAGTTCTTC.

The CDR3 sequence: CASSLLLGSGTEAFF. The CDR3 nucleotides are TGTGCCAGCAGTTTATTGTTGGGTTCCGGCACTGAAGCTTTCTTT. This chain connects TRBV27 to TRBJ1-1; D gene unclear. From germline, CDR1 is MNHEY and CDR2 SMNVEV (reference sequence). The CDR3 length is 15 residues. With 1 base removed from V and 4 bases from J, the gap between germline ends came to 13 bases.

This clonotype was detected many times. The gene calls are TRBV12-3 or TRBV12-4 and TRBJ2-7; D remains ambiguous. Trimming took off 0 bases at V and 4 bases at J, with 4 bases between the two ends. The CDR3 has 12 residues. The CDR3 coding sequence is TGTGCCAGCAGTTTAGCGGTATACGAGCAGTACTTC. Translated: CASSLAVYEQYF.

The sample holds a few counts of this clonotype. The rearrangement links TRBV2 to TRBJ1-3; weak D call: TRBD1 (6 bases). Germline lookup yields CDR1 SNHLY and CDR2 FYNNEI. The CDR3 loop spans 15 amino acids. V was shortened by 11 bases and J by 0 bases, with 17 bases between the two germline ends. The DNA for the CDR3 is TGTGCCTGCAAGGGGGTCATTAGCTCTGGAAACACCATATATTTT. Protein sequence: CACKGVISSGNTIYF.

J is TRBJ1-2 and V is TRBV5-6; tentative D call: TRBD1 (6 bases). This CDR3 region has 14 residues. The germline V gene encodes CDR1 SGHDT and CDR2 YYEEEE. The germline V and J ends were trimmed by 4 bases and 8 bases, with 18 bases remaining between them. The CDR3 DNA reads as TGTGCCAGCAGCCCCCGGGGGGCTAATTCGGGCTACACCTTC. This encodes CASSPRGANSGYTF.

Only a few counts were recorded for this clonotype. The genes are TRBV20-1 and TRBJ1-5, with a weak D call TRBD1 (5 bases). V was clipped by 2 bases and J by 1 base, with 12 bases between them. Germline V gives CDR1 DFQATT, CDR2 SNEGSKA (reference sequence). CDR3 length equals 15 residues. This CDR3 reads CSARLGRASNQPQHF. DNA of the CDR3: TGCAGTGCTAGACTCGGCAGGGCGAGCAATCAGCCCCAGCATTTT.

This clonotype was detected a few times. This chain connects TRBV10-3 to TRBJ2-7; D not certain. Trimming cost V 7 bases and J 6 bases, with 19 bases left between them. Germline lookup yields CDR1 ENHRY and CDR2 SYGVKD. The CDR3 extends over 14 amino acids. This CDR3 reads CAIISDDLKSEQYF. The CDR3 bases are TGTGCCATCATAAGCGACGACCTAAAGAGCGAGCAGTACTTC.

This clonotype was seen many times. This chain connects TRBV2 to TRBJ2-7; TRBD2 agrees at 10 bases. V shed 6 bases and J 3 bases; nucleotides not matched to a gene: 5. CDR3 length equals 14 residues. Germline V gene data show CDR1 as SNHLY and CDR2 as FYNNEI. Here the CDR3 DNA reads TGTGCCAGCAGCGACCCTAGCGGGAGCTACGAGCAGTACTTC. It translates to CASSDPSGSYEQYF.

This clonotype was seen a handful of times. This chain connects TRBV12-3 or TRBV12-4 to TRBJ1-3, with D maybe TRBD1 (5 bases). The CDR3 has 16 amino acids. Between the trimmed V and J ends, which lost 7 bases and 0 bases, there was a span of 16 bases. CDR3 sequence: CASTPKGLPSGNTIYF. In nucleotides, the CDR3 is TGTGCCAGCACCCCTAAGGGGTTACCCTCTGGAAACACCATATATTTT.